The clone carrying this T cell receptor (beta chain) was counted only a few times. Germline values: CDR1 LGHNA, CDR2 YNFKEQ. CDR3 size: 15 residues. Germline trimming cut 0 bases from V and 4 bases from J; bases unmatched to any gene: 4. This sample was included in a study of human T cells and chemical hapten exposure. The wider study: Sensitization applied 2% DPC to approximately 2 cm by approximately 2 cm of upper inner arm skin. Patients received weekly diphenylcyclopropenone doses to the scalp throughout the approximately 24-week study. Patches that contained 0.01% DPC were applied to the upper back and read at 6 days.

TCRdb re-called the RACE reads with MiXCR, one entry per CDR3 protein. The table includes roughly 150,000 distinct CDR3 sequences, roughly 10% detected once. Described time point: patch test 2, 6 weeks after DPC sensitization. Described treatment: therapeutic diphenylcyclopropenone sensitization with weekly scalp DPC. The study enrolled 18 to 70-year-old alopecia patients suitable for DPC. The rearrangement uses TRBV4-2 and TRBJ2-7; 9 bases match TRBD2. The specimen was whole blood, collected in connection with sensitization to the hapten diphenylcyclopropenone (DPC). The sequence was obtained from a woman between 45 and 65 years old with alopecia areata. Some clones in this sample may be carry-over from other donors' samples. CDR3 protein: CASSQDPSGIYEQYF. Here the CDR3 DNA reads TGTGCCAGCAGCCAAGACCCTAGCGGGATATACGAGCAGTACTTC.